The rows below give T cell receptor beta chains drawn from one sample of a study of T cells in localized non-small cell lung cancer. Profiled with immunoSEQ multiplex PCR; TCRdb holds only in-frame clones, not every one. The profile shows about 1,600 clones, roughly 36% of them singletons. Sample: lung tumor tissue, taken before any cancer treatment. The receptors come from a woman aged 35-75 years with stage I lung adenocarcinoma. Each CDR3 is given with its conserved first and last residue. Clone size is not always given. Where it is, it says once, few, many or a class for expanded clones.

>once|TRBV30
CAWSSGEPYEQYF
>-|TRBV9
CASSEDPAYNEQFF
>few|TRBV5-1
CASSLGSGSTEAFF
>few|TRBV6-8
CASRRYGTGGQPQHF
>-|TRBV11-3
CASSLGYYMTGELFF
>-|TRBV6-8
CASSAMRDSLGFF
>-|TRBV15
CATSRDLTNEKLFF
>-|TRBV6-8
CASRKGATNEKLFF
>few|TRBV11-3
CASSPVPSSPTTNEKLFF
>few|TRBV6-8
CASRSGVQETQYF
>few|TRBV4-1
CASSQAYGDGDSPLHF
>few|TRBV6-1
CASSEAGRGVGYTF
>-|TRBV19
CASSIVSGGFGGELFF
>-|TRBV11-3
CASSLGQGSSGANVLTF
>-|TRBV7-7
CASSQMNRDSTYEQYF
>-|TRBV11-3
CASSLDGGGTDTQYF
>-|TRBV18
CASSPPRTEGYTF
>-|TRBV19
CASSPTGGNTIYF
>-|TRBV30
CAWSGYRGYGNTIYF
>once|TRBV15
CATSRGRERTEAFF
>-|TRBV9
CASSLDRGLDYGYTF
>-|TRBV15
CATRARDTYSPLHF
>few|TRBV4-1
CASSQEGRGGEKLFF
>-|TRBV6-8
CASSYSRNQPQHF
>-|TRBV15
CATSGDGGGRPQHF
>-|TRBV29-1
CSVEWLAGPLTGELFF
>few|TRBV10-3
CAISESGTGTSISPLHF
>few|TRBV7-5
CASSLDRQGLQPQHF
>-|TRBV19
CASTPTGSATEAFF
>-|TRBV30
CAWSTRPNQETQYF
>-|TRBV6-8
CATKKSGTSGRYEQYF
>-|TRBV30
CAWSERGNTDTQYF
>-|TRBV19
CASSGDLVDSTDTQYF
>-|TRBV9
CASSGAGWTNEKLFF
>-|TRBV19
CASSGAIAQETQYF
>-|TRBV19
CASGKTGPKNTEAFF
>-|TRBV9
CASSPRGGNGEQYF
>large|TRBV11-3
CASSGLAGLNTGELFF
>-|TRBV11-3
CASSGARSGNTIYF
>-|TRBV11-3
CASSPHGTGNNEQFF
>-|TRBV15
CATSRTEAATNEKLFF
>-|TRBV11-3
CASSGGGRGPDTEAFF
>few|TRBV4-1
CASRDRGRTEAFF
>few|TRBV11-3
CASSPGLFGNTIYF
>-|TRBV19
CASSMTSGVPQETQYF